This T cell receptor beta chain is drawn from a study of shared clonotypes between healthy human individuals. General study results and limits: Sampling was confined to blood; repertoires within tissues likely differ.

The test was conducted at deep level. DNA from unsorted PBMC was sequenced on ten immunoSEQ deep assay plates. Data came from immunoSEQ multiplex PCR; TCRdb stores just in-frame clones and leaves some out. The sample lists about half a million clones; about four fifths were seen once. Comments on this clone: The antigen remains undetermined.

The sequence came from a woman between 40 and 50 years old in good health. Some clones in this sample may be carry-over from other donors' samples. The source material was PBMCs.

The CDR3 nucleotides are TGCAGCGTTGAGGGCACAGGGCTGGTCCAGTACTTC. It is translated as CSVEGTGLVQYF. The V and J genes are TRBV29-1 and TRBJ2-7; D possibly corresponds to TRBD1 (6 bases). The V end was cut by 3 bases, the J end by 10 bases, with 16 bases between. This CDR3 has 12 amino acids. From germline, CDR1 is SQVTM and CDR2 ANQGSEA.